This TCR beta chain appears in the sequencing data of a study of T cell responses to AZD1222 COVID-19 vaccine. A note on this clone: Its antigen is currently unknown.

Only in-frame clones appear in the TCRdb table, and some are missing; sequencing was by immunoSEQ multiplex PCR. The table records around 180,000 clones, 85% to 90% of them present only once. There are 15 residues in the CDR3. The V gene end was trimmed by 7 bases and the J gene end by 7 bases; junction bases not matched to a gene: 12. Germline-derived CDR1 and CDR2 are SNHLY and FYNNEI. Findings and limits, study-wide: Females outnumbered males among donors, who were mostly white British; clonal diversity was possibly underestimated. Spike-wide vaccine-associated CD4 TCRs dominated at 160-218 and 743-854. Baseline antibody screening turned up just five to seven seropositive AZD1222 recipients. Among spike-specific TCRs, nearly half reportedly target unmutated variant regions.

The sequencing used peripheral blood, collected on day 0 of AZD1222 vaccination. V usage is TRBV2 and J usage is TRBJ2-4, with 8 nucleotides matching TRBD2. This sequence was found in an adult in good health. The CDR3 region is CASTKGHSGGNIQYF. CDR3 DNA: TGTGCCAGCACCAAGGGCCATTCGGGGGGGAACATTCAGTACTTC.